One sample yielded the 28 T cell receptor beta chains listed below, sequenced in a study of T cells of healthy individuals. TCRdb ran MiXCR on the 5' RACE reads and lists one entry per CDR3 protein. Of about 100,000 distinct CDR3 sequences listed, roughly 18% were seen once; the top ten hold 6.2%. These receptors were taken from a human donor in good health.

V is TRBV12-3 or TRBV12-4 and J is TRBJ2-3, with D maybe TRBD2 (5 bases). The CDR3 has 16 amino acids. Trimming took off 7 bases at V and 4 bases at J, with 21 bases between the two ends. CDR3 loop: CASIPGYGVSADTQYF. CDR3 sequence (DNA): TGTGCCAGCATCCCTGGGTACGGGGTTTCCGCAGATACGCAGTATTTT.

This clonotype was counted at least ten times. The chain joins TRBV2 to TRBJ1-2, with D possibly being TRBD1 (5 bases). Per germline, CDR1 SNHLY and CDR2 FYNNEI. This CDR3 region has 13 residues. V was pared by 3 bases and J by 8 bases, with 13 bases between. CDR3 residues: CASSEEGRWGYTF. The CDR3 DNA sequence: TGTGCCAGCAGTGAGGAGGGGCGATGGGGCTACACCTTC.

This clonotype was picked up many times. The CDR3 sequence is CSAQGQNSYNSPLHF. The CDR3 bases are TGCAGTGCTCAAGGACAGAACTCCTATAATTCACCCCTCCACTTT. This sequence joins TRBV20-1 and TRBJ1-6, with D perhaps matching TRBD1 (6 bases). The CDR3 has 15 residues. The V end was cut by 5 bases, the J end by 0 bases, with 11 bases between. CDR1 and CDR2 (germline): DFQATT, SNEGSKA (reference sequence).

J is TRBJ2-2 and V is TRBV7-9; the D is unclear. The CDR3 runs to 15 residues. Looked up from germline, CDR1 is SEHNR and CDR2 is FQNEAQ (reference sequence). Trimming took off 4 bases at V and 2 bases at J, with 11 bases between the two ends. The CDR3 loop reads CASSSPQRNTGELFF. DNA for the CDR3: TGTGCCAGCAGCTCCCCTCAGAGAAACACCGGGGAGCTGTTTTTT.

This clonotype showed up just a few times. This sequence joins TRBV5-1 and TRBJ1-1; possibly TRBD1 for D (5 bases). CDR1 and CDR2 from the germline V gene are SGHRS and YFSETQ. The CDR3 consists of 13 residues. Trimming stripped 3 bases from V and 4 bases from J, with 10 bases between. This CDR3 is CASSWEGATEAFF. The CDR3 bases are TGCGCCAGCAGCTGGGAAGGGGCCACTGAAGCTTTCTTT.

The rearrangement links TRBV24-1 to TRBJ2-1; 9 nucleotides align to TRBD2. Germline V gene data show CDR1 as KGHDR and CDR2 as SFDVKD. V lost 6 bases and J lost 10; bases outside the gene matches: 12. The CDR3 runs to 15 residues. In DNA, the CDR3 is TGTGCCACCAGTTCTATAGCGGGAGTTTCTGGCGAGCAGTTCTTC. Amino acids: CATSSIAGVSGEQFF.

The CDR3 region is CASSGGQGQLTGELFF. The DNA of the CDR3 is TGTGCCAGCAGTGGCGGACAGGGACAATTGACGGGGGAGCTGTTTTTT. The chain has TRBV6-1 and TRBJ2-2; TRBD1 aligns across 8 bases. This CDR3 is 16 amino acids long. The V gene end was trimmed by 4 bases and the J gene end by 8 bases; junction bases not matched to a gene: 12. CDR1 is MNHNS and CDR2 is SASEGT in the germline V gene.

This clonotype was counted only a few times. The V and J genes are TRBV20-1 and TRBJ2-1; TRBD2 aligns across 10 bases. Germline-derived CDR1 and CDR2 are DFQATT and SNEGSKA (reference sequence). The CDR3 is 14 residues long. CDR3 sequence: CSTPGLATRNEQFF. CDR3 sequence (DNA): TGCAGCACCCCGGGACTAGCGACAAGGAATGAGCAGTTCTTC.

The chain has TRBV20-1 and TRBJ1-2, with 7 bases fitting TRBD1. From germline, CDR1 is DFQATT and CDR2 SNEGSKA (reference sequence). The CDR3 totals 14 residues. Trimming cost V 3 bases and J 7 bases; bases outside gene matches: 11. The CDR3 nucleotides read TGCAGTGCTAGGGATACCAGGGGGGGGGGTGGCTACACCTTC. Protein: CSARDTRGGGGYTF.

This clonotype occurred a few times. This sequence joins TRBV28 and TRBJ2-2; D not certain. The CDR3 runs to 13 residues. Germline CDR1 reads MDHEN; CDR2 reads SYDVKM. V was shortened by 10 bases and J by 5 bases, with 14 bases between the two germline ends. CDR3 bases: TGTGCCACCTGGAGAAGGGATACCGGGGAGCTGTTTTTT. Its translation: CATWRRDTGELFF.

This clonotype was recorded a few times. This chain connects TRBV11-2 to TRBJ1-4, with TRBD1 as a possible D gene (6 bases). Per the germline V gene, CDR1 is SGHAT and CDR2 is FQNNGV. The ends were cut back, 4 bases at V and 8 bases at J, with 11 bases in the middle. The CDR3 loop spans 13 amino acids. The DNA of the CDR3 is TGTGCCAGCAGCTCGCACAGGGAGGAAAAACTGTTTTTT. Translated: CASSSHREEKLFF. The full variable domain, rest sourced from reference TRBV11-2 and TRBJ1-4, is EAGVAQSPRYKIIEKRQSVAFWCNPISGHATLYWYQQILGQGPKLLIQFQNNGVVDDSQLPKDRFSAERLKGVDSTLKIQPAKLEDSAVYLCASSSHREEKLFFGSGTQLSVL.

This clonotype was seen repeatedly, ten times or more. CDR3 loop: CASSYRDSSRDTQYF. In DNA, the CDR3 is TGTGCCAGCAGTTACCGGGACAGCTCAAGAGATACGCAGTATTTT. The genes are TRBV6-2 or TRBV6-3 and TRBJ2-3, with TRBD1 identical over 7 bases. The CDR3 length is 15 residues. Germline values: CDR1 MNHEY, CDR2 SVGEGT. The V and J ends lost 2 bases and 5 bases, in that order; junction bases with no gene match: 7.

The genes are TRBV7-8 and TRBJ1-1; weak D call: TRBD1 (5 bases). The CDR3 is 15 amino acids. Germline V gene lookup returns CDR1 SGHVS and CDR2 FQNEAQ. Trimming stripped 1 base from V and 0 bases from J, with 9 bases between. The CDR3 DNA is TGTGCCAGCAGCTTAGAAAAACAGGTGAACACTGAAGCTTTCTTT. Its translation is CASSLEKQVNTEAFF.

V gene TRBV10-3 combines with J gene TRBJ2-5; maybe TRBD2 (6 bases). Trimming removed 8 bases at V and 7 bases at J, with 17 bases between. The CDR3 is 13 amino acids. Germline V CDR1 and CDR2: ENHRY, SYGVKD. The CDR3 DNA is TGTGCCATCTCCCCCGGAGGGGATGCGACCCAGTACTTC. Protein sequence: CAISPGGDATQYF.

The V call is TRBV5-1, the J call TRBJ2-7; D is ambiguous. CDR3 length: 14 amino acids. Germline V gives CDR1 SGHRS, CDR2 YFSETQ. V was pared by 2 bases and J by 0 bases, with 9 bases between. The CDR3 here is CASSLWRSSYEQYF. The CDR3 DNA follows: TGCGCCAGCAGCTTATGGCGTAGCTCCTACGAGCAGTACTTC.

The chain carries TRBV28 and TRBJ2-1, with 7 bases aligning to TRBD2. With V trimmed by 2 bases and J by 7 bases, 11 bases remained unmatched. Germline-derived CDR1 and CDR2 are MDHEN and SYDVKM. The length of the CDR3 is 16 residues. This chain's CDR3 is CASSLPPTRERNEQFF. CDR3 coding DNA: TGTGCCAGCAGTTTACCCCCGACGCGGGAGAGGAATGAGCAGTTCTTC.

In its sample, this clonotype was seen a few times. V usage is TRBV14 and J usage is TRBJ2-2; D is unclear. The V gene's germline CDR1 is SGHDN and CDR2 FVKESK. V lost 2 bases to trimming and J lost 6 bases, with 7 bases between them. CDR3 size: 13 residues. CDR3 sequence (DNA): TGTGCCAGCAGCCAATTTTCCCCCGGGGAGCTGTTTTTT. The encoded protein is CASSQFSPGELFF.

This clonotype was counted at least ten times. The rearrangement joins TRBV24-1 to TRBJ2-1; possible D gene TRBD1, 5 bases. The CDR3 totals 13 residues. Germline V gene sequence: CDR1 KGHDR, CDR2 SFDVKD. V lost 0 bases, J lost 13 bases, and 12 bases lay in between. For the CDR3, the DNA is TGTGCCACCAGTGATTTGTTTAGCAGGGTACAGTTCTTC. Translating gives CATSDLFSRVQFF.

This clonotype showed up just a few times. The rearrangement joins TRBV7-9 to TRBJ2-7; 8 bases agree with TRBD2. The V gene's germline CDR1 is SEHNR and CDR2 FQNEAQ (reference sequence). This CDR3 has 16 amino acids. V trimming: 7 bases; J trimming: 0 bases; junction bases outside the gene matches: 11. The CDR3 DNA is TGTGCCAGCACGTTCAGCGGGGGCGCCCCCTCCTACGAGCAGTACTTC. This encodes CASTFSGGAPSYEQYF.

This chain uses TRBV25-1 with TRBJ1-4; D is ambiguous. V was trimmed by 3 bases and J by 4 bases, leaving 12 bases between them. The CDR3 sequence is 15 residues long. Germline lookup yields CDR1 MGHDK and CDR2 SYGVNS. In DNA form, the CDR3 reads TGTGCCAGCAGTGATAGACGGGCTCTTAATGAAAAACTGTTTTTT. Translating gives CASSDRRALNEKLFF.

This clonotype was detected only a few times. The V and J genes are TRBV20-1 and TRBJ2-5, with 10 bases matching TRBD2. Germline loops: CDR1 DFQATT, CDR2 SNEGSKA (reference sequence). V was pared by 5 bases and J by 0 bases, with 9 bases of the junction left unmatched. The CDR3 has 16 amino acids. DNA for the CDR3: TGCAGTGCTGGTGGACTAGCGGACCTGTACCAAGAGACCCAGTACTTC. It encodes CSAGGLADLYQETQYF.

In its sample, this clonotype was seen a few times. This rearrangement joins TRBV27 to TRBJ2-3; possible D gene TRBD1, 5 bases. Germline CDR1 MNHEY, CDR2 SMNVEV (reference sequence). The germline V and J ends were trimmed by 3 bases and 5 bases, with 9 bases remaining between them. This CDR3 comprises 13 residues. This chain's CDR3 is CASSLARGDTQYF. The DNA of the CDR3 is TGTGCCAGCAGTTTGGCAAGGGGAGATACGCAGTATTTT.

The chain employs TRBV10-3 and TRBJ2-1, with 10 bases lining up with TRBD2. Germline CDR1 is ENHRY and CDR2 is SYGVKD. J lost 9 bases, V lost 5 bases, and 4 bases had no gene match. This CDR3 spans 13 amino acids. The CDR3 loop reads CAISLPSGSEQFF. The CDR3 DNA follows: TGTGCCATCAGTTTACCTAGCGGGAGTGAGCAGTTCTTC.

The table lists this clonotype with many counts. The chain has TRBV20-1 and TRBJ1-1; D perhaps matches TRBD1 (5 bases). Germline CDR1 reads DFQATT; CDR2 reads SNEGSKA (reference sequence). Between the trimmed V and J ends, which lost 3 bases and 4 bases, there was a span of 12 bases. The CDR3 length is 13 residues. The CDR3 reads CSARPRRGTEAFF. DNA for the CDR3: TGCAGTGCTAGGCCGAGAAGGGGCACTGAAGCTTTCTTT.

The CDR3 nucleotides read TGTGCCAGCAGTTTGACACCGAATCAGCCCCAGCATTTT. Its protein product is CASSLTPNQPQHF. V gene TRBV28 combines with J gene TRBJ1-5; D gene uncertain. Germline loops: CDR1 MDHEN, CDR2 SYDVKM. Trimming pared 3 bases from V and 4 bases from J, leaving 7 bases between. The CDR3 contains 13 residues. The full variable domain, completed using reference TRBV28 and TRBJ1-5, is DVKVTQSSRYLVKRTGEKVFLECVQDMDHENMFWYRQDPGLGLRLIYFSYDVKMKEKGDIPEGYSVSREKKERFSLILESASTNQTSMYLCASSLTPNQPQHFGDGTRLSIL.

V is TRBV29-1 and J is TRBJ2-3; possible D gene TRBD2, 5 bases. V dropped 7 bases and J dropped 6 bases, with 11 bases sitting between them. This CDR3 comprises 11 residues. Germline CDR1 and CDR2: SQVTM and ANQGSEA. The CDR3 bases are TGCAGCGCCGTACCGGGGGATACGCAGTATTTT. This sequence encodes CSAVPGDTQYF.

Points on this clonotype: A single base separates this from a much larger clone, so it may be a read error. V is TRBV2 and J is TRBJ2-7, with 9 bases matching TRBD1. This CDR3 is built from 11 residues. The germline V gene encodes CDR1 SNHLY and CDR2 FYNNEI. Trimming at V came to 10 bases and at J to 4 bases, leaving 2 bases not matched to a gene. The CDR3 is CAIGQGYEQYF. The CDR3, as DNA: TGTGCCATCGGACAGGGGTACGAGCAGTACTTC.

V usage is TRBV7-8 and J usage is TRBJ1-2; D remains unclear. Trimming removed 1 base from V and 2 bases from J, with 5 bases in between. The V gene's germline CDR1 is SGHVS and CDR2 FQNEAQ. The CDR3 spans 13 residues. The CDR3 loop reads CASSLVQNYGYTF. In nucleotides, the CDR3 is TGTGCCAGCAGCTTAGTGCAAAACTATGGCTACACCTTC. Full variable domain (rest looked up from reference TRBV7-8 and TRBJ1-2): GAGVSQSPRYKVAKRGQDVALRCDPISGHVSLFWYQQALGQGPEFLTYFQNEAQLDKSGLPSDRFFAERPEGSVSTLKIQRTQQEDSAVYLCASSLVQNYGYTFGSGTRLTVV.